The next 17 T cell receptor beta chains were all read from a single sample in a study of beta chain features in type 1 diabetes (dated by TCRdb to the late 2010s). To prepare the library, the immunoSEQ multiplex PCR assay was applied. The entire isolated RNA was reverse transcribed using the High Capacity cDNA Reverse Transcription Kit, and thus expressed TCRB transcripts were sequenced. This is the immuneACCESS table as TCRdb keeps it, with only in-frame sequences that have V and J called. A part of the clones is gone; compared with another copy, unresolved V genes explain less than half, and the rest is unexplained. The table for this sample lists more than 140,000 clones; roughly 10% of them were counted only once. The ten largest account for almost 0.65% of the sample. The source material was central memory CD4+ T cells from blood. The origin of the receptors is a woman aged 40 to 50 in good health.

V usage is TRBV6-1 and J usage is TRBJ1-5; D might be TRBD1 (5 bases). Trimming stripped 7 bases from V and 4 bases from J, with 11 bases between. CDR3 length equals 13 residues. Germline CDR1 MNHNS, CDR2 SASEGT. In DNA, the CDR3 is TGTGCCAGCACCCCGGCAGGGAATCAGCCCCAGCATTTT. Translating gives CASTPAGNQPQHF.

The rearrangement links TRBV6-6 to TRBJ2-5; 9 nucleotides match TRBD1. This CDR3 spans 16 amino acids. Per the germline V gene, CDR1 is MNHNY and CDR2 is SVGAGI (reference sequence). The junction had 10 bases not matched to a gene; V was cut back by 6 bases and J by 2 bases. The CDR3 spells CASRKSPGQGQETQYF. The CDR3 bases are TGTGCCAGCAGAAAGAGTCCGGGACAGGGACAAGAGACCCAGTACTTC.

This clone was seen only a few times. J is TRBJ2-7 and V is TRBV5-1; 7 positions match TRBD1. This CDR3 is 15 amino acids long. Germline assignment: CDR1 SGHRS and CDR2 YFSETQ. Trimming took 3 bases from V and 7 from J; bases not matched to a gene: 13. For the CDR3, the DNA is TGCGCCAGCAGCTCCCTGGGGGCAGGGGGTGTAGAGCAGTACTTC. This gives the protein CASSSLGAGGVEQYF. Filled out from reference TRBV5-1 and TRBJ2-7, the complete variable domain reads KAGVTQTPRYLIKTRGQQVTLSCSPISGHRSVSWYQQTPGQGLQFLFEYFSETQRNKGNFPGRFSGRQFSNSRSEMNVSTLELGDSALYLCASSSLGAGGVEQYFGPGTRLTVT.

This chain links TRBV19 with TRBJ1-5; a possible D gene is TRBD1 (6 bases). Trimming took off 4 bases at V and 4 bases at J, with 14 bases between the two ends. CDR1 is LNHDA and CDR2 is SQIVND in the germline V gene (reference sequence). This CDR3 is 15 amino acids long. The CDR3 nucleotides read TGTGCCAGTAGTACGGTTGGACAGCCGAATCAGCCCCAGCATTTT. Translated, it gives CASSTVGQPNQPQHF.

This clone was observed many times. The genes are TRBV18 and TRBJ2-1; TRBD2 aligns across 8 bases. CDR1 and CDR2 (germline): KGHSH, LQKENI. The CDR3 spans 13 residues. V shed 3 bases and J 7 bases; nucleotides not matched to a gene: 2. The CDR3 nucleotides are TGTGCCAGCTCACCCGGGACTAGTAATGAGCAGTTCTTC. This gives the protein CASSPGTSNEQFF.

This clone turned up a few times. The rearrangement links TRBV9 to TRBJ2-1, with TRBD1 matching 7 bases. This CDR3 comprises 16 residues. With V trimmed by 2 bases and J by 4 bases, 9 bases remained unmatched. CDR1 SGDLS and CDR2 YYNGEE come from the germline V gene. The CDR3 region is CASSVSTGPGYNEQFF. The CDR3 DNA is TGTGCCAGCAGCGTGTCGACAGGGCCGGGATACAATGAGCAGTTCTTC.

The CDR3 spells CASSVVAGRDNYGYTF. In DNA, the CDR3 is TGTGCCAGCAGCGTAGTGGCAGGGAGGGATAACTATGGCTACACCTTC. This chain joins TRBV9 and TRBJ1-2, with a tentative D call TRBD1 (5 bases). The V end lost 0 bases, the J end lost 1 base, and 13 bases lay between the germline ends. Per the germline V gene, CDR1 is SGDLS and CDR2 is YYNGEE. This CDR3 is built from 16 residues.

This clone was recorded at least ten times. The chain recombines TRBV2 with TRBJ2-4; D is possibly TRBD2 (6 bases). Per the germline V gene, CDR1 is SNHLY and CDR2 is FYNNEI. The ends were cut back, 4 bases at V and 0 bases at J, with 19 bases in the middle. This CDR3 region has 18 residues. CDR3 residues: CASSGPGLRSLAKNIQYF. The CDR3 DNA is TGTGCCAGCAGTGGACCGGGACTTCGGTCCTTAGCCAAAAACATTCAGTACTTC.

This clone was found a few times. The V and J genes are TRBV7-2 and TRBJ1-4; 9 nucleotides agree with TRBD1. Germline CDR1 SGHTA, CDR2 FQGNSA. The CDR3 is 14 residues long. The J segment lost 5 bases and the V segment lost 5 bases, leaving 3 bases of the junction unmatched. CDR3 coding DNA: TGTGCCAGCAGCCCCACAGGGGGCAATGAAAAACTGTTTTTT. Translating gives CASSPTGGNEKLFF.

The chain recombines TRBV7-8 with TRBJ2-1; 12 bases are a match to TRBD2. With V trimmed by 3 bases and J by 7 bases, 10 bases remained unmatched. CDR1 and CDR2 from the germline V gene are SGHVS and FQNEAQ. This CDR3 has 17 amino acids. CDR3: CASSFRPSGGAGNEQFF. The CDR3, as DNA: TGTGCCAGCAGCTTCCGTCCTAGCGGGGGGGCCGGAAATGAGCAGTTCTTC.

The table lists this clone with many counts. This chain joins TRBV29-1 and TRBJ2-1, with TRBD1 identical over 8 bases. J was trimmed by 9 bases and V by 7 bases; bases with no gene match: 5. The CDR3 is 11 amino acids. The germline V gene has CDR1 SQVTM and CDR2 ANQGSEA. The CDR3 sequence is CSGQGFGEQFF. The CDR3 DNA follows: TGCAGCGGACAGGGGTTTGGTGAGCAGTTCTTC.

This clone was found a few times. The chain uses TRBV5-4 and TRBJ2-2; 7 bases line up with TRBD1. Germline V CDR1 and CDR2: SGHNT, YYREEE (reference sequence). J lost 4 bases, V lost 4 bases, and 10 bases had no gene match. The CDR3 covers 16 residues. The DNA for the CDR3 is TGTGCCAGCAGCCCCGGGGCAGGGGGAGTCACCGGGGAGCTGTTTTTT. Amino acid sequence: CASSPGAGGVTGELFF.

V gene TRBV6-4 combines with J gene TRBJ2-6; D not resolved. Trimming took off 7 bases at V and 12 bases at J, with 10 bases between the two ends. The V gene's germline CDR1 is MRHNA and CDR2 SNTAGT. This CDR3 is built from 11 residues. CDR3 DNA: TGTGCCAGCATGGGCGCCTCCGTCCTGACTTTC. This translates into CASMGASVLTF.

The chain carries TRBV29-1 and TRBJ1-6; D gene ambiguous. Looked up from germline, CDR1 is SQVTM and CDR2 is ANQGSEA. Deletions cut 5 bases from V and 2 bases from J, with 7 bases between. The CDR3 is 13 residues long. Written as DNA, the CDR3 is TGCAGCGTTCGTCAGGCCTATAATTCACCCCTCCACTTT. It translates to CSVRQAYNSPLHF.

V is TRBV9 and J is TRBJ2-5, with TRBD2 identical over 8 bases. Losses at the gene ends were 0 bases for V and 3 bases for J; bases not matched to a gene: 7. The CDR3 extends over 16 amino acids. Germline CDR1 and CDR2: SGDLS and YYNGEE. This CDR3 reads CASSVGPGTREETQYF. The CDR3 DNA is TGTGCCAGCAGCGTAGGCCCTGGGACTAGGGAAGAGACCCAGTACTTC.

The chain employs TRBV19 and TRBJ2-7, with D maybe TRBD1 (5 bases). Trimming stripped 2 bases from V and 6 bases from J, with 17 bases between. The CDR3 runs to 15 residues. The germline V gene has CDR1 LNHDA and CDR2 SQIVND (reference sequence). The CDR3 here is CASSISRQGVGEQYF. The CDR3 coding sequence is TGTGCCAGTAGTATAAGTCGGCAGGGTGTGGGCGAGCAGTACTTC. The entire variable domain, with the rest obtained from reference TRBV19 and TRBJ2-7, is as follows: DGGITQSPKYLFRKEGQNVTLSCEQNLNHDAMYWYRQDPGQGLRLIYYSQIVNDFQKGDIAEGYSVSREKKESFPLTVTSAQKNPTAFYLCASSISRQGVGEQYFGPGTRLTVT.

The V and J genes are TRBV12-5 and TRBJ1-2; TRBD1 aligns across 7 bases. The CDR3 length is 14 residues. CDR1 and CDR2 (germline): LGHNT, FRNRAP. The V gene end was trimmed by 1 base and the J gene end by 4 bases; junction bases not matched to a gene: 3. CDR3 DNA sequence: TGTGCTAGTGGTTTGGGGGGGGACAGCTATGGCTACACCTTC. Translated: CASGLGGDSYGYTF.